This T cell receptor (beta chain) was identified during a study of cytomegalovirus exposure and HLA in healthy donors. The PCR used 60 Vbeta and 13 Jbeta primers. In the original workflow: Tens of millions of unique TCR beta chains, around 10 million of them shared, were counted by a later analysis. Assay used: immunoSEQ multiplex PCR; TCRdb lists only in-frame clones, some missing. That table supplies the V and J calls and clone size; D and trimming were determined from the DNA. Of 100,000 to 150,000 clones listed, 60% to 85% are singletons. CDR1 is SNHLY, CDR2 FYNNEI, per germline. The length of the CDR3 is 14 residues. Trimming took off 5 bases at V and 12 bases at J, with 20 bases between the two ends.

This TCR came from a woman aged 40 to 50 in good health and CMV-seronegative. Source material: PBMCs. The chain carries TRBV2 and TRBJ2-4; TRBD2 might be the D (7 bases). CDR3 amino acids: CASSSGTPRGGQYF. In nucleotides, the CDR3 is TGTGCCAGCAGTTCGGGGACTCCTAGGGGGGGTCAGTACTTC.